This T cell receptor (beta chain) was recovered during a study of radiotherapy plus CTLA-4 blockade in lung cancer. Findings of the study overall: Once radiotherapy plus ipilimumab had been given, TCR clones derived from tumor expanded in blood.

In this sample, this clone turned up once. Antigen unknown. Germline CDR1 is SGHTA and CDR2 is FQGNSA. CDR3 size: 14 residues. V was clipped by 4 bases and J by 4 bases, with 13 bases between them. Assay: immunoSEQ multiplex PCR; the TCRdb copy retains only in-frame clones and omits some. The top ten clones hold 2% to 2.5% of a sample with 70,000 to 100,000 clones, 70% to 90% of them seen once. This clonotype was obtained from a human donor with non-small cell lung cancer who had a partial response to radiotherapy plus ipilimumab. The specimen was peripheral blood, collected from a patient treated with radiotherapy plus ipilimumab. J is TRBJ1-1 and V is TRBV7-2; D gene ambiguous. The DNA for the CDR3 is TGTGCCAGCAGCTCCTTGGTGGGGAGCACTGAAGCTTTCTTT. Its translation is CASSSLVGSTEAFF. The full variable domain, rest sourced from reference TRBV7-2 and TRBJ1-1, is GAGVSQSPSNKVTEKGKDVELRCDPISGHTALYWYRQSLGQGLEFLIYFQGNSAPDKSGLPSDRFSAERTGGSVSTLTIQRTQQEDSAVYLCASSSLVGSTEAFFGQGTRLTVV.